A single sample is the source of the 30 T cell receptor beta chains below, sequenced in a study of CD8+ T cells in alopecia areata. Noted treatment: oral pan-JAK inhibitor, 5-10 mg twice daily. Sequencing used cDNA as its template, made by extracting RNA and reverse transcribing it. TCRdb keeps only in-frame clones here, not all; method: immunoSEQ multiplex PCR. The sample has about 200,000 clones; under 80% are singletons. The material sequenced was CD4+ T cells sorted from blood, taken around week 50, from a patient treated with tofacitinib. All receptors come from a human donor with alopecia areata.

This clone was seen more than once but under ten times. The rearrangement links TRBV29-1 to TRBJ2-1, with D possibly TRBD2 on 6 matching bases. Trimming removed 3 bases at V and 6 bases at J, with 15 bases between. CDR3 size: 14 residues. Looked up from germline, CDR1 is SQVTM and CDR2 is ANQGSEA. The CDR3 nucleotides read TGCAGCGTTGAGAAGGGGAGGTCGGGCAATGAGCAGTTCTTC. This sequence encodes CSVEKGRSGNEQFF.

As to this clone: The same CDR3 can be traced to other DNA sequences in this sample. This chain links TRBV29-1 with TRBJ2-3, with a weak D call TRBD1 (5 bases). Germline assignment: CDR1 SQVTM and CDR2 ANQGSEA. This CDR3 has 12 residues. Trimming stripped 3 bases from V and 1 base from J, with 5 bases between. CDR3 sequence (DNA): TGCAGCGTTGAGACAGGCACAGATACGCAGTATTTT. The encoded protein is CSVETGTDTQYF.

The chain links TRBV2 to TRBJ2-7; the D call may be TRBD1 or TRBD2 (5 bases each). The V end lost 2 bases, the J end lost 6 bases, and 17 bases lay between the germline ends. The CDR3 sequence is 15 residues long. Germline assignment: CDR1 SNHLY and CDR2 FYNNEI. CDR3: CASSEWGRPAGEQYF. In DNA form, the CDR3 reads TGTGCCAGCAGTGAATGGGGCCGACCGGCGGGCGAGCAGTACTTC.

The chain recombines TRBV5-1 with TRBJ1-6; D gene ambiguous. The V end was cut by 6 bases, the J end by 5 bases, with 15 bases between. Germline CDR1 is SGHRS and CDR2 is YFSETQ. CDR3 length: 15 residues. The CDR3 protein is CASTIGQLDNSPLHF. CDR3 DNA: TGCGCCAGCACGATCGGGCAGCTCGATAATTCACCCCTCCACTTT.

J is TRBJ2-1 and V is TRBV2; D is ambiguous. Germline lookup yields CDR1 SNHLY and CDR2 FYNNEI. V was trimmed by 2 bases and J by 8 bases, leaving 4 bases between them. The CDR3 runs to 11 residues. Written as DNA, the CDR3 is TGTGCCAGCAGTGAATTGGATGAGCAGTTCTTC. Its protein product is CASSELDEQFF.

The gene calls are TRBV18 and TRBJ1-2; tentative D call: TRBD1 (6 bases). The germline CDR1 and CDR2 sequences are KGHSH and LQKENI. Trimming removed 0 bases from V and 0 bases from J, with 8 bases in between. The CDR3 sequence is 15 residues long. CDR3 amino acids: CASSPPGATNYGYTF. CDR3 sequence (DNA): TGTGCCAGCTCACCACCGGGGGCCACTAACTATGGCTACACCTTC.

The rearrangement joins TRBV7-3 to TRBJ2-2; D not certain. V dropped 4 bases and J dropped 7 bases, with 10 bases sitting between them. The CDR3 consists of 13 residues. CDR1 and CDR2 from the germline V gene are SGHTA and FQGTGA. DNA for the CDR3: TGTGCCAGCAGCTCCCTCCCGAGCGGGGAGCTGTTTTTT. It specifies CASSSLPSGELFF.

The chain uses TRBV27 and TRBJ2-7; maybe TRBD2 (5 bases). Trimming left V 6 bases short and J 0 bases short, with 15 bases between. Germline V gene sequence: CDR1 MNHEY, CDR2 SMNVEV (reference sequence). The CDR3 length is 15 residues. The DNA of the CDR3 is TGTGCCAGCAGCCCGGAGGCAGGCTTCTCCTACGAGCAGTACTTC. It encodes CASSPEAGFSYEQYF.

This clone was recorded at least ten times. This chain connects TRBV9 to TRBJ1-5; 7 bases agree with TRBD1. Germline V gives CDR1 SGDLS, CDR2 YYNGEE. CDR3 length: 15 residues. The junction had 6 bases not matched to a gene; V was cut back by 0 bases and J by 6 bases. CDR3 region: CASSVGAGDSQPQHF. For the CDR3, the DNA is TGTGCCAGCAGCGTAGGGGCGGGGGACAGTCAGCCCCAGCATTTT.

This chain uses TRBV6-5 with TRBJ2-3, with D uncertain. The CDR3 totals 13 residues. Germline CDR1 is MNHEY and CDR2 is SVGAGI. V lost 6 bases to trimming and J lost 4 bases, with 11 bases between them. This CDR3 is CASSPTVPDTQYF. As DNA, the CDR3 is TGTGCCAGCAGCCCCACAGTCCCAGATACGCAGTATTTT.

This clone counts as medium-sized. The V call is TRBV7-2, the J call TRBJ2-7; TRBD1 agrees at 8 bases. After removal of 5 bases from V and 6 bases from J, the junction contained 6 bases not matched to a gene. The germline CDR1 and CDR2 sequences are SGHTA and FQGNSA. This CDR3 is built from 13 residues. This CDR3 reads CASSRTGNGEQYF. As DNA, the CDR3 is TGTGCCAGCAGCCGGACAGGGAACGGCGAGCAGTACTTC.

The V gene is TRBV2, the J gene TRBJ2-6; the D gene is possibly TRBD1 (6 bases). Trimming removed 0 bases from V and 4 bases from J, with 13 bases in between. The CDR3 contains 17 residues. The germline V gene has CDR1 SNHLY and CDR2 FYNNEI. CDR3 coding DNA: TGTGCCAGCAGTGAAGCGCAATGGGGGCCCGGGGCCAACGTCCTGACTTTC. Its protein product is CASSEAQWGPGANVLTF.

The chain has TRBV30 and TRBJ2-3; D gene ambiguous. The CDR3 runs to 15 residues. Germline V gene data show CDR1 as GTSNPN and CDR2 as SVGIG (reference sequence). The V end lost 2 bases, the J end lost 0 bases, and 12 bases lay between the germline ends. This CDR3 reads CAWSLAGSSTDTQYF. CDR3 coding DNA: TGTGCCTGGAGTTTGGCTGGATCTAGCACAGATACGCAGTATTTT.

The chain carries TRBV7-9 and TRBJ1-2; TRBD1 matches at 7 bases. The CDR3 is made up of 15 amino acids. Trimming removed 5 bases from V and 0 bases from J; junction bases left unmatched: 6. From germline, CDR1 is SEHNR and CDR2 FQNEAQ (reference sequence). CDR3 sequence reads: CASSLSGGTNYGYTF. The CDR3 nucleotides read TGTGCCAGCAGCCTATCAGGGGGGACTAACTATGGCTACACCTTC.

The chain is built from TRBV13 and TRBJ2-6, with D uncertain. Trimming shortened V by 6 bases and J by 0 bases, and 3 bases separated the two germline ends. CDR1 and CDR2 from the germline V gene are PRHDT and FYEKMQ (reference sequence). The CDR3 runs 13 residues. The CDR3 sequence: CASSYSGANVLTF. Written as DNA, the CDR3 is TGTGCCAGCAGTTACTCTGGGGCCAACGTCCTGACTTTC.

The CDR3 bases are TGCAGCGTAGAAATGGGCCCCTATGGCTACACCTTC. Its translation is CSVEMGPYGYTF. The rearrangement uses TRBV29-1 and TRBJ1-2, with D uncertain. V was trimmed by 6 bases and J by 4 bases, leaving 12 bases between them. The CDR3 consists of 12 residues. Germline CDR1 and CDR2: SQVTM and ANQGSEA.

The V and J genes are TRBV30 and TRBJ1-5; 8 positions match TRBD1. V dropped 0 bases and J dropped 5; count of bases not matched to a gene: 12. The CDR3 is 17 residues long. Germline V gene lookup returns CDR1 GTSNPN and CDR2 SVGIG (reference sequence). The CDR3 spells CAWSVGAIDRGDQPQHF. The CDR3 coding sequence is TGTGCCTGGAGTGTTGGAGCTATCGACAGGGGCGATCAGCCCCAGCATTTT.

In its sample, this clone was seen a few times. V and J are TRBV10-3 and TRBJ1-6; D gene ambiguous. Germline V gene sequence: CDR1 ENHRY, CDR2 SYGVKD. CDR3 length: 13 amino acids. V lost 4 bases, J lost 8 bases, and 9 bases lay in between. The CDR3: CAISAIADSPLHF. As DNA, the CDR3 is TGTGCCATCAGTGCCATCGCAGATTCACCCCTCCACTTT.

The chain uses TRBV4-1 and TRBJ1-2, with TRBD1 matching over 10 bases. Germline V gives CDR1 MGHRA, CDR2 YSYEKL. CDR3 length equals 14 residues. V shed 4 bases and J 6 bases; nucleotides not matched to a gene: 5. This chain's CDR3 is CASSPSDRGHGYTF. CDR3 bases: TGCGCCAGCAGCCCCTCTGACAGGGGGCATGGCTACACCTTC.

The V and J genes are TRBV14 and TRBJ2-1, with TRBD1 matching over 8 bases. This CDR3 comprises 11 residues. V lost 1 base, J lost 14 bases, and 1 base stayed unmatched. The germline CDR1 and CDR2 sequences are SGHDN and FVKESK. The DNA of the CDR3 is TGTGCCAGCAGCCAAGGGACAGGGAAGTTCTTC. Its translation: CASSQGTGKFF. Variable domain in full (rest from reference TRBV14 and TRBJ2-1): EAGVTQFPSHSVIEKGQTVTLRCDPISGHDNLYWYRRVMGKEIKFLLHFVKESKQDESGMPNNRFLAERTGGTYSTLKVQPAELEDSGVYFCASSQGTGKFFGPGTRLTVL.

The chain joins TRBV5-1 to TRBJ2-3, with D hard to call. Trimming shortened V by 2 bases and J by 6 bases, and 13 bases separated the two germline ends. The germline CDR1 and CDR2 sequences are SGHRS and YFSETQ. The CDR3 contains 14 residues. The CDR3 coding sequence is TGCGCCAGCAGCTTTGGTTCCGAAGGGGATACGCAGTATTTT. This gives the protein CASSFGSEGDTQYF.

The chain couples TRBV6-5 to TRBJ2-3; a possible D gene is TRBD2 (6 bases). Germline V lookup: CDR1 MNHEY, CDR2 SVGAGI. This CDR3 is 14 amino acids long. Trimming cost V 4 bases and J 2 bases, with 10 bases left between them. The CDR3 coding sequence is TGTGCCAGCAGTTGGGGGGTCTCCACAGATACGCAGTATTTT. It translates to CASSWGVSTDTQYF.

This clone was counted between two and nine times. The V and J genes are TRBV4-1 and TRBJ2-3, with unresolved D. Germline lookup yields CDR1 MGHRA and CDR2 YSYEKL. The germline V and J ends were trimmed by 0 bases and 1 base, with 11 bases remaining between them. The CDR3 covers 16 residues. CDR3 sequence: CASSQDFSSRTDTQYF. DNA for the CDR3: TGCGCCAGCAGCCAAGATTTTAGCAGCCGCACAGATACGCAGTATTTT.

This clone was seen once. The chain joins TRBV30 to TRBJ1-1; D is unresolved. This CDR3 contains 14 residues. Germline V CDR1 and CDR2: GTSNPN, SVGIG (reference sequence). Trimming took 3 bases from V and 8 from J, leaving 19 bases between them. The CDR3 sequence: CAWRAGITRIEAFF. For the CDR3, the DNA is TGTGCCTGGAGGGCCGGTATCACACGGATCGAAGCTTTCTTT.

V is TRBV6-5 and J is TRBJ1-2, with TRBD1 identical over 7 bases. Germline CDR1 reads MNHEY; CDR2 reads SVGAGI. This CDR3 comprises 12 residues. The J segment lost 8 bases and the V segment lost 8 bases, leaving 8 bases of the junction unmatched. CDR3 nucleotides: TGTGCCAGCGGCGAGACAGGGCGAGGCTACACCTTC. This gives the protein CASGETGRGYTF.

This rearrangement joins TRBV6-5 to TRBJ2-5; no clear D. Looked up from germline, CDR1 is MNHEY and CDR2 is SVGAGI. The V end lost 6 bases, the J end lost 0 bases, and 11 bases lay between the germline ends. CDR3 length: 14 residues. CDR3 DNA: TGTGCCAGCAGCCCAACTAACAACCAAGAGACCCAGTACTTC. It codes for CASSPTNNQETQYF.

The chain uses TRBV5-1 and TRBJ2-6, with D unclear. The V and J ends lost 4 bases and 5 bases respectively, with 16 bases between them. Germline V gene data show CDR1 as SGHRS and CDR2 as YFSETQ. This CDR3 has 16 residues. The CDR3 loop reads CASSPGSNEWANVLTF. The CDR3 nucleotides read TGCGCCAGCAGCCCTGGGTCGAATGAATGGGCCAACGTCCTGACTTTC.

This CDR3 is CAIGPSGPYEQYF. DNA of the CDR3: TGTGCCATCGGACCTTCTGGCCCCTACGAGCAGTACTTC. This chain links TRBV28 with TRBJ2-7; no firm D call. Looked up from germline, CDR1 is MDHEN and CDR2 is SYDVKM. This CDR3 has 13 residues. V lost 10 bases to trimming and J lost 2 bases, with 15 bases between them.

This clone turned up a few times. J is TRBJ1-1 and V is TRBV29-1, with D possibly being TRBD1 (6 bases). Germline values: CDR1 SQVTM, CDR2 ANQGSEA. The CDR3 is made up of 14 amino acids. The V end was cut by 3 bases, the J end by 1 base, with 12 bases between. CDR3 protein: CSVDPDRSNTEAFF. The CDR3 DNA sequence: TGCAGCGTTGACCCCGACAGGTCGAACACTGAAGCTTTCTTT.

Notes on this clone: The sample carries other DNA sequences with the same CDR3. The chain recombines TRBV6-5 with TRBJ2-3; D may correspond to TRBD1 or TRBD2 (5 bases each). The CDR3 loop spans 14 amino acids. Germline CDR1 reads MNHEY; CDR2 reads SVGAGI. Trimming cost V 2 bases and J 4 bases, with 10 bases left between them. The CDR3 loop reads CASSYGGGADTQYF. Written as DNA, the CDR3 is TGTGCCAGCAGTTACGGGGGTGGGGCAGATACGCAGTATTTT.